Sequencing of this TCR beta chain was carried out in a study of cytomegalovirus exposure and HLA in healthy donors. CDR1 and CDR2 (germline): MNHEY, SMNVEV (reference sequence). The CDR3 runs 13 residues. Deletions cut 2 bases from V and 5 bases from J, with 7 bases between. PCR involved 60 Vbeta and 13 Jbeta primers. TCRdb's table, derived via immunoSEQ multiplex PCR, lists solely in-frame clones and lacks some. Found here are 130,000 to 150,000 clones, roughly 80% of them singletons; the top ten hold 2.9%. The sequencing input was PBMCs. The sequence derives from a woman aged 25 to 39 in good health and CMV-seronegative. The chain carries TRBV27 and TRBJ2-1; D not certain. CDR3 nucleotide sequence: TGTGCCAGCAGTTTACTTTCAGACAATGAGCAGTTCTTC. Protein product: CASSLLSDNEQFF.